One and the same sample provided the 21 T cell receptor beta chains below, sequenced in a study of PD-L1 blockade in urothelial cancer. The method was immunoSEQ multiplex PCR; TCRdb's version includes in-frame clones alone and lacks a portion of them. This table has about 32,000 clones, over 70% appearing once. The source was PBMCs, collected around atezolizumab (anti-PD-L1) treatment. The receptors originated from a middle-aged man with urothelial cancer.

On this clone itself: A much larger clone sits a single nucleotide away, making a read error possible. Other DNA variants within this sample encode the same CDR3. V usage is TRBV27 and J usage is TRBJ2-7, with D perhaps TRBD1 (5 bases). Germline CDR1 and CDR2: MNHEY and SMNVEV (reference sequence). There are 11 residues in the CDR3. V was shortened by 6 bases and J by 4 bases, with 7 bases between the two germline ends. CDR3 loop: CASRQGYEQYF. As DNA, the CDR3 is TGTGCCAGCAGGCAGGGTTACGAGCAGTACTTC.

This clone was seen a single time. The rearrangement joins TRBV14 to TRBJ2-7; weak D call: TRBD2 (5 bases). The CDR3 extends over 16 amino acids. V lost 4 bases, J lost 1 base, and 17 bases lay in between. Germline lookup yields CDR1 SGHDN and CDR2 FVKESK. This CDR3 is CASSPLSSLPSYEQYF. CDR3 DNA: TGTGCCAGCAGCCCCTTATCTAGCCTACCTTCCTACGAGCAGTACTTC.

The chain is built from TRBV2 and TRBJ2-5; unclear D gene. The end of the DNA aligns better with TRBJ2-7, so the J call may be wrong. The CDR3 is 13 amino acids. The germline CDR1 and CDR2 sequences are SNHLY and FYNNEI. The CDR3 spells CASKKYESYEQYF. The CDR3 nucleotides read TGTGCCAGCAAGAAATACGAGAGTTACGAGCAGTACTTC.

CDR3 bases: TGTGCCAGCAGCTTAGGGACAGGGGTAGGTTCACCCCTCCACTTT. Its protein is CASSLGTGVGSPLHF. The chain uses TRBV7-9 and TRBJ1-6, with 9 bases that match TRBD1. Germline CDR1 SEHNR, CDR2 FQNEAQ (reference sequence). CDR3 length: 15 amino acids. Unmatched junction bases numbered 4, after V lost 1 base and J lost 9 bases.

As DNA, the CDR3 is TGTGCCAGCAGCCAAGAGGGGGGGGTCTACAATGAGCAGTTCTTC. Encoded protein: CASSQEGGVYNEQFF. The chain links TRBV4-2 to TRBJ2-1, with TRBD2 identical over 7 bases. CDR1 and CDR2 (germline): LGHNA, YNFKEQ. The V and J ends lost 0 bases and 3 bases, in that order; junction bases with no gene match: 2. CDR3 length equals 15 residues.

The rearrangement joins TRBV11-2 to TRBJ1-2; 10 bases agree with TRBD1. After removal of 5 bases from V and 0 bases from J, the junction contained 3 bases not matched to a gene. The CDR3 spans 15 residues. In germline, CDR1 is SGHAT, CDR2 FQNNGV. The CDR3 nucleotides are TGTGCCAGCAGCCCTGGACAGGGGGCTAACTATGGCTACACCTTC. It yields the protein CASSPGQGANYGYTF.

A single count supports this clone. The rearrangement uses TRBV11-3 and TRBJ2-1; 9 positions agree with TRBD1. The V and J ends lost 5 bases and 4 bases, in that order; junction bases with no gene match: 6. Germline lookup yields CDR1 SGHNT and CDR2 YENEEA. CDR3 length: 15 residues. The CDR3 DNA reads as TGTGCCAGCAGCCCCCCGGGACAGGGATACAATGAGCAGTTCTTC. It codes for CASSPPGQGYNEQFF. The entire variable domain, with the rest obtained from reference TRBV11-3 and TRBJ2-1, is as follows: EAGVVQSPRYKIIEKKQPVAFWCNPISGHNTLYWYLQNLGQGPELLIRYENEEAVDDSQLPKDRFSAERLKGVDSTLKIQPAELGDSAVYLCASSPPGQGYNEQFFGPGTRLTVL.

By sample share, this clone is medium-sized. CDR3 sequence (DNA): TGTGCCACAACTCGATCCCCGCCCCACGAGCAGTACTTC. This translates into CATTRSPPHEQYF. V and J are TRBV10-3 and TRBJ2-7; D is uncertain. V was pared by 10 bases and J by 5 bases, with 18 bases between. The CDR3 spans 13 residues. Germline loops: CDR1 ENHRY, CDR2 SYGVKD.

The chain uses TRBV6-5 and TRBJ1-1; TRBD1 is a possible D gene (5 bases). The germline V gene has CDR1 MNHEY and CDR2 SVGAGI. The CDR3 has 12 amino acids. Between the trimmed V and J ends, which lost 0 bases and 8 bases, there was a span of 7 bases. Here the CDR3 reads CASSYSNREAFF. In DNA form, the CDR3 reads TGTGCCAGCAGTTACTCGAACAGGGAAGCTTTCTTT.

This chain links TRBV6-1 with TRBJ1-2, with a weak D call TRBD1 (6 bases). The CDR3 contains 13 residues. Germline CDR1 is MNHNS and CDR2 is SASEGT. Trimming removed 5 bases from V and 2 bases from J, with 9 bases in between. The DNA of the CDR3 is TGTGCCAGCAGTTCGGACAGAAACTATGGCTACACCTTC. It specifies CASSSDRNYGYTF.

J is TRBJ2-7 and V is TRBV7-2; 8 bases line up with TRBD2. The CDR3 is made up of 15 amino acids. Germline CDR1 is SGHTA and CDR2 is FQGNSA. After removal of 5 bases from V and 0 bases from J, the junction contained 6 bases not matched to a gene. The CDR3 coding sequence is TGTGCCAGCAGCGCCCGGGGGGGATACTCCTACGAGCAGTACTTC. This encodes CASSARGGYSYEQYF.

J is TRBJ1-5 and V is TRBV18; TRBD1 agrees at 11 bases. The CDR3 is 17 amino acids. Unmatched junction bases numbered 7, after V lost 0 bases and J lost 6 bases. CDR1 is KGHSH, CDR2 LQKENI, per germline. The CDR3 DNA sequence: TGTGCCAGCTCACCACCTACGGACAGGGGGCGCGTTCAGCCCCAGCATTTT. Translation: CASSPPTDRGRVQPQHF.

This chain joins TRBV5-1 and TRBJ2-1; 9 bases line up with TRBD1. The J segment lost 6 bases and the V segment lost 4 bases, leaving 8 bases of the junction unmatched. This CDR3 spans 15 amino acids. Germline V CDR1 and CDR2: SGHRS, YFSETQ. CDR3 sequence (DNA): TGCGCCAGCAGCCCCCGGGACAGGGCCTCCAATGAGCAGTTCTTC. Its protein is CASSPRDRASNEQFF.

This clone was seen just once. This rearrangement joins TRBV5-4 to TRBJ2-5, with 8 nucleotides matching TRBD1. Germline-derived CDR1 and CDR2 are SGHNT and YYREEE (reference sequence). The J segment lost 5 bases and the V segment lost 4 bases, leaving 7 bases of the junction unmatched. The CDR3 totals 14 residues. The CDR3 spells CASSIRQGKETQYF. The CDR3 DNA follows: TGTGCCAGCAGCATCCGACAGGGGAAGGAGACCCAGTACTTC.

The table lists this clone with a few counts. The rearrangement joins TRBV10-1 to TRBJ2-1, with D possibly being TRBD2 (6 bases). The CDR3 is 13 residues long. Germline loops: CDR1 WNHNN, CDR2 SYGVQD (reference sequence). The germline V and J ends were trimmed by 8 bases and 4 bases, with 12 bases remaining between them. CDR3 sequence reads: CASQIAGYNEQFF. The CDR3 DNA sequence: TGCGCCAGCCAGATTGCGGGATACAATGAGCAGTTCTTC.

This chain's CDR3 is CSASFGETQYF. DNA of the CDR3: TGCAGTGCTAGTTTCGGGGAGACCCAGTACTTC. The chain carries TRBV20-1 and TRBJ2-5; D remains ambiguous. Trimming cost V 3 bases and J 5 bases, with 7 bases left between them. CDR3 size: 11 residues. Germline V gene lookup returns CDR1 DFQATT and CDR2 SNEGSKA (reference sequence).

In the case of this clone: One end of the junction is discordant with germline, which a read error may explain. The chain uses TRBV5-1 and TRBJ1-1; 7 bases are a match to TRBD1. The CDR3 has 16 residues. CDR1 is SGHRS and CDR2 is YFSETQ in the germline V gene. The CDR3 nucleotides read TGCGCCAGCAGCTCTATAGACAGGGACTTTAACACTGAAGCTCTCTTT. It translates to CASSSIDRDFNTEALF.

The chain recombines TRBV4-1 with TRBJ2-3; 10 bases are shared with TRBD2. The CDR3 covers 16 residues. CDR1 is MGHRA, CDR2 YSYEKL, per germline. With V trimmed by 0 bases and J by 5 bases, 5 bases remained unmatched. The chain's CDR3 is CASSQDQRGGRDTQYF. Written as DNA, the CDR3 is TGCGCCAGCAGCCAAGATCAGCGGGGGGGCCGAGATACGCAGTATTTT.

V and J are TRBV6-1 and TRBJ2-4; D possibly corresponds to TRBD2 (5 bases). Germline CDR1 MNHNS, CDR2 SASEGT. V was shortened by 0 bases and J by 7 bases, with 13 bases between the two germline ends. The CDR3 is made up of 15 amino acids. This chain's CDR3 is CASSEASGWVNIQYF. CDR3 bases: TGTGCCAGCAGTGAAGCATCGGGGTGGGTGAACATTCAGTACTTC.

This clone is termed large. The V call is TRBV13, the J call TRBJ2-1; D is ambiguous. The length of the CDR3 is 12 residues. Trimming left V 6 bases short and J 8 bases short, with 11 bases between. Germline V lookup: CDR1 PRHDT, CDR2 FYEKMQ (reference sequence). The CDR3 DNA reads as TGTGCCAGCAGTCCTAATCGGGATGAGCAGTTCTTC. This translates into CASSPNRDEQFF.

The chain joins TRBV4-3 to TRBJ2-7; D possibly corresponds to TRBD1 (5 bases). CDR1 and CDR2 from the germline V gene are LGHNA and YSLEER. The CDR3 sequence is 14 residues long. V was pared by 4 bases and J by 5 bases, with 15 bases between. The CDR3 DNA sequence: TGCGCCAGCAGCCCCGGCCCAGGGTATAACGAGCAGTACTTC. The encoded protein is CASSPGPGYNEQYF.